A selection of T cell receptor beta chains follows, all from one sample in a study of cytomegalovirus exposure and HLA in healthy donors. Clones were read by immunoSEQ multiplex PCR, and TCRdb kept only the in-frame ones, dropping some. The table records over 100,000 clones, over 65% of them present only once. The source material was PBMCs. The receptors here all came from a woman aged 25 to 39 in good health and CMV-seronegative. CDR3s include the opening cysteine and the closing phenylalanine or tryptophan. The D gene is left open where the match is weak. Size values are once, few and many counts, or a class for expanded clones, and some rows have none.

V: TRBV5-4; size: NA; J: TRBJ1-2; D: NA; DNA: TGTGCCAGCAGCTTCGGTTTCGGGGAAGCCTATGGCTACACCTTC; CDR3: CASSFGFGEAYGYTF
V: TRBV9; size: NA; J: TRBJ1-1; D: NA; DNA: TGTGCCAGCAGCGTAGATCGGGGGGACACTGAAGCTTTCTTT; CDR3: CASSVDRGDTEAFF
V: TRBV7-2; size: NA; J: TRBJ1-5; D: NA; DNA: TGTGCCAGCAGCAGGACAGTGAGGGATTCCTATCAGCCCCAGCATTTT; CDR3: CASSRTVRDSYQPQHF
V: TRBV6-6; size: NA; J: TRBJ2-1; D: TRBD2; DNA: TGTGCCAGCAGTTCCCCGGGAGGCCCCTACAATGAGCAGTTCTTC; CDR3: CASSSPGGPYNEQFF
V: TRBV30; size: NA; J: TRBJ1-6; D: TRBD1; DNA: TGTGCCTGGGAGCTGACAGGGGGCTCCTATAATTCACCCCTCCACTTT; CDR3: CAWELTGGSYNSPLHF
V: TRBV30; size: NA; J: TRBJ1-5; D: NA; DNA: TGTGCCTGGAGCCTGAAACTCGGGGTAAATAGCAATCAGCCCCAGCATTTT; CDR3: CAWSLKLGVNSNQPQHF
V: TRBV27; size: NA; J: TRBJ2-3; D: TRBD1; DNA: TGTGCCAGCAGTAGAAGCAGGGGGCTCTCCACAGATACGCAGTATTTT; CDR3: CASSRSRGLSTDTQYF
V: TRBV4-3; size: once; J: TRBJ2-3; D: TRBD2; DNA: TGCGCCAGCAGCCAAGAAGATAGCGGGGAGACTAGCACAGATACGCAGTATTTT; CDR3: CASSQEDSGETSTDTQYF
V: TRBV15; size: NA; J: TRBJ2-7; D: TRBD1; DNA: TGTGCCACCAGCATCGGGGCAGGGGGTGGACACGAGCAGTACTTC; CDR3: CATSIGAGGGHEQYF
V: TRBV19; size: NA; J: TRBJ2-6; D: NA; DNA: TGTGCCAGCCGAGACAGACACTCTGGGGCCAACGTCCTGACTTTC; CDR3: CASRDRHSGANVLTF
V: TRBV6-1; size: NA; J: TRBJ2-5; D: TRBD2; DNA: TGTGCCAGCAGTAAAATAGCGGGGGGCCAAGAGACCCAGTACTTC; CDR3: CASSKIAGGQETQYF
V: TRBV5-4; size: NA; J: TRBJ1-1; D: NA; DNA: TGTGCCAGCAGCTTGTACGGCAGGGCTGAAGCTTTCTTT; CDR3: CASSLYGRAEAFF
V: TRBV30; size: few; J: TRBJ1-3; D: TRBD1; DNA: TGTGCCTGGACCACAGGGGGGGCTCGAGGAAACACCATATATTTT; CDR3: CAWTTGGARGNTIYF
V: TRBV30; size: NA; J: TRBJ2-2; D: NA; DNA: TGTGCCTGGAGTGTAGGCAGGGTGGACACCGGGGAGCTGTTTTTT; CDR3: CAWSVGRVDTGELFF
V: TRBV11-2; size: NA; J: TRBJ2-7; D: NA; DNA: TGTGCCAGCAGCTTAGGGCGGGGGCTACTTCCTAACGAGCAGTACTTC; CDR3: CASSLGRGLLPNEQYF
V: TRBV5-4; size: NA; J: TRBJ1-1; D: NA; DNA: TGTGCCAGCAGCTTGGGGGAGGGAGGAACTGAAGCTTTCTTT; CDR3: CASSLGEGGTEAFF
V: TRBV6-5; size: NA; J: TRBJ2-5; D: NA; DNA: TGTGCCAGCAGGCCTTTCACCTCTCGAGGGGAGACCCAGTACTTC; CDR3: CASRPFTSRGETQYF
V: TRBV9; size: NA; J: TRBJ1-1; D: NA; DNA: TGTGCCAGCAGCGTAGATGGGAGGAGGGAAGCTTTCTTT; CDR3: CASSVDGRREAFF
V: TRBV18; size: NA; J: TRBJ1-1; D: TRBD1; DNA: TGTGCCAGCTCATCACAGGGGGACACTGAAGCTTTCTTT; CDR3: CASSSQGDTEAFF
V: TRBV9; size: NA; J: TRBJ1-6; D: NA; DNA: TGTGCCAGCAGCGTAGACGGACTAGATAATTCACCCCTCCACTTT; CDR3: CASSVDGLDNSPLHF
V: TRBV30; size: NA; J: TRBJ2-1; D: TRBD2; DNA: TGTGCCTGGACGAGGGTGCGGGAGAAAGTGAATGAGCAGTTCTTC; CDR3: CAWTRVREKVNEQFF
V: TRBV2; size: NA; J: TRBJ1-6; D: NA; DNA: TGTGCCAGTGGCGTCAGGGACTATAATTCACCCCTCCACTTT; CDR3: CASGVRDYNSPLHF
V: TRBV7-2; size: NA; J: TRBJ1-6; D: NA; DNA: TGTGCCAGCAGCCTCCGGGAGCTTCATTCACCCCTCCACTTT; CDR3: CASSLRELHSPLHF
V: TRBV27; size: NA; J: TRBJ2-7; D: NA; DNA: TGTGCCAGCTATGACAGGAACTACGAGCAGTACTTC; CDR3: CASYDRNYEQYF
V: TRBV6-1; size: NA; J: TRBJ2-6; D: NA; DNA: TGTGCCAGCAGCAGCCAGGGATCTGGGGCCAACGTCCTGACTTTC; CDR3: CASSSQGSGANVLTF
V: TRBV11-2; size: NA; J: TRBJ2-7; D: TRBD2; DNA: TGTGCCAGCAGCTCCCGGACTAGCCATGTCTACGAGCAGTACTTC; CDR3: CASSSRTSHVYEQYF
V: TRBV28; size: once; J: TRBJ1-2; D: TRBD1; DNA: TGTGCCAGCAGTCTCACCGGGACAGGGGAAGGAGGCTACACCTTC; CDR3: CASSLTGTGEGGYTF
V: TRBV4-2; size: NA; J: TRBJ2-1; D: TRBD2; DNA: TGTGCCAGCAGCCCTCCGGGACTAGCGGACTATGAGCAGTTCTTC; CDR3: CASSPPGLADYEQFF
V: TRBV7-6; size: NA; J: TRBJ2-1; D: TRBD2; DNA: TGTGCCAGCAGCTCCGGACTAGCGGGTGAGCAGTTCTTC; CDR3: CASSSGLAGEQFF
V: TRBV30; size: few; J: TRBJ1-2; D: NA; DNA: TGTGCCTGGAGTGTAGGGGGCTATGGCTACACCTTC; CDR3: CAWSVGGYGYTF
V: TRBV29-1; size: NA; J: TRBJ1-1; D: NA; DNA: TGCAGCGTTGCGGGGGGGGCAAACACTGAAGCTTTCTTT; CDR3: CSVAGGANTEAFF
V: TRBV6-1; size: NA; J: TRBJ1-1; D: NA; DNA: TGTGCCAGCAGTGCGTTCGTCCGAGACACTGAAGCTTTCTTT; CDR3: CASSAFVRDTEAFF
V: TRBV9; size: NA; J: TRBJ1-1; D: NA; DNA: TGTGCCAGCAGCCCCCCAGAGAACACTGAAGCTTTCTTT; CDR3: CASSPPENTEAFF
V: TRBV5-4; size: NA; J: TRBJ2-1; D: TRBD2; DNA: TGTGCCAGCAGCTTGGCTGCCCTAGCGGGAGGCGATGAGCAGTTCTTC; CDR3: CASSLAALAGGDEQFF
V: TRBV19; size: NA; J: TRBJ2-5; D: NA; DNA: TGTGCCAGTGGTAAGGGGTATGGAGAGACCCAGTACTTC; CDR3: CASGKGYGETQYF
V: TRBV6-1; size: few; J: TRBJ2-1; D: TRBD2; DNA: TGTGCCAGCAGGCGTAGCGGGGGTGGCTACAATGAGCAGTTCTTC; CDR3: CASRRSGGGYNEQFF
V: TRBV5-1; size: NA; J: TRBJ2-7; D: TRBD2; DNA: TGCGCCAGCAGCTTGGGACTAGCGGGAGTATACGAGCAGTACTTC; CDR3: CASSLGLAGVYEQYF
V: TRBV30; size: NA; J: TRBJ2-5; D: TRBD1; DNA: TGTGCCTGGGACAGGGAGATGGAGACCCAGTACTTC; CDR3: CAWDREMETQYF
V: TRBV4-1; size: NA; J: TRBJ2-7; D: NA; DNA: TGCGCCAGCAGCCAAGATAGCCTTGGCCTCAGCTCCTACGAGCAGTACTTC; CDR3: CASSQDSLGLSSYEQYF
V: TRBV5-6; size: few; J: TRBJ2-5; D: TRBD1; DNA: TGTGCCAGCTTATTTTCTTATTCAGGACAGGGGAAAAATCAGACCCAGTACTTC; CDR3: CASLFSYSGQGKNQTQYF
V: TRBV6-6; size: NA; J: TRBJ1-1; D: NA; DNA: TGTGCCAGCAGTTTACCAGGGTACACTGAAGCTTTCTTT; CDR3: CASSLPGYTEAFF
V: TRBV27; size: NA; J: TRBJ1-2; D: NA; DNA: TGTGCCAGCAGTTTATCACCAGGGACTAACTATGGCTACACCTTC; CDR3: CASSLSPGTNYGYTF
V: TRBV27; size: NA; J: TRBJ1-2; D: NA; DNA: TGTGCCAGCACCAACCCAGCTCTAGCTAACTATGGCTACACCTTC; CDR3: CASTNPALANYGYTF
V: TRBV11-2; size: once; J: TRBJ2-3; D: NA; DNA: TGTGCCAGCAGCGTCGAAACAGGGAGCACAGATACGCAGTATTTT; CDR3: CASSVETGSTDTQYF
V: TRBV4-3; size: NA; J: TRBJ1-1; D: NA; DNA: TGCGCCAGCAGCCAATACTCAGGAAACACTGAAGCTTTCTTT; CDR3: CASSQYSGNTEAFF
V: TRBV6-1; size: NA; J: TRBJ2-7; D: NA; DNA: TGTGCCAGCAAACCCAGGGAGGTCGGCCCCTACGAGCAGTACTTC; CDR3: CASKPREVGPYEQYF